A selection of T cell receptor beta chains follows, all from one sample in a study of control samples from healthy donors and cancer patients. Some clones are missing from TCRdb's copy, which holds only in-frame ones; the method was immunoSEQ multiplex PCR. This table holds some 71,000 clones, just under 90% found once. Sequencing input: PBMCs. These receptors all stem from a man in his 60s with lung cancer. Both conserved end residues are part of each CDR3. A D gene is named only where the DNA matches it firmly. Clone size is not always given. Where it is, it says once, few, many or a class for expanded clones.

d_call | clone_size | j_call | v_call | cdr3_nt | cdr3_aa
. | . | TRBJ1-2 | TRBV7-9 | TGTGCCAGCACTACGGCTAACTATGGCTACACCTTC | CASTTANYGYTF
. | . | TRBJ1-1 | TRBV14 | TGTGCCAGCAGCCCAACAGGTCTCAATATGAACACTGAAGCTTTCTTT | CASSPTGLNMNTEAFF
. | . | TRBJ1-1 | TRBV25-1 | TGTGCCAGCAGTGAATCTCGGGGAGAAGCTTTCTTT | CASSESRGEAFF
TRBD2 | . | TRBJ2-1 | TRBV3-1/TRBV3-2 | TGTGCCAGCAGACTAGCGGGGAGTACCTACAATGAGCAGTTCTTC | CASRLAGSTYNEQFF
. | . | TRBJ1-5 | TRBV29-1 | TGCAGCGTGGGGGGGGGCCTTAGCAATCAGCCCCAGCATTTT | CSVGGGLSNQPQHF
. | . | TRBJ2-7 | TRBV7-2 | TGTGCCAGCAGCCCGGCCCGGGTTAGCTCCTACGAGCAGTACTTC | CASSPARVSSYEQYF
. | . | TRBJ2-5 | TRBV12-5 | TGTGCTAGTGGTCCCTTTGGAGGTGCCGGAGAGACCCAGTACTTC | CASGPFGGAGETQYF
. | . | TRBJ1-2 | TRBV14 | TGTGCCAGCAGTCGGACGAGGGGGGACTTCATACGACAGGCCTTC | CASSRTRGDFIRQAF
. | . | TRBJ1-1 | TRBV12-3/TRBV12-4 | TGTGCCAGCAATGTGGGGCCCGCGACGGCAGCTTTCTTT | CASNVGPATAAFF
. | . | TRBJ1-1 | TRBV3-1/TRBV3-2 | TGTGCCAGCAGCCATTCAGGCCCTGAAGCTTTCTTT | CASSHSGPEAFF
TRBD2 | . | TRBJ2-3 | TRBV10-2 | TGCGCCAGCAGTGAGTTCGGTAGCGGGAGCACAGATACGCAGTATTTT | CASSEFGSGSTDTQYF
. | . | TRBJ1-2 | TRBV9 | TGTGCCAGCAGCCCTCTTAGACAGAACTATGGCTACACCTTC | CASSPLRQNYGYTF
. | . | TRBJ2-6 | TRBV20-1 | TGCAGTGCTAGTGCAGGGGCCAACGTCCTGACTTTC | CSASAGANVLTF
. | once | TRBJ1-2 | TRBV5-6 | TGTGCCAGCAGCTTCTGGGAGGGGAATGGCTACACCTTC | CASSFWEGNGYTF
. | . | TRBJ1-3 | TRBV29-1 | TGCAGCGTTGAAGATCGCAGTGAGAGCTCTGGAAACACCATATATTTT | CSVEDRSESSGNTIYF
TRBD2 | . | TRBJ2-3 | TRBV30 | TGTGCCTGGAGTGTTAAAAGCGGGGGGGGAGATACGCAGTATTTT | CAWSVKSGGGDTQYF
. | . | TRBJ2-1 | TRBV7-3 | TGTGCCAGCAGCACCTCCAACGGGTATTCCTACAATGAGCAGTTCTTC | CASSTSNGYSYNEQFF
TRBD2 | . | TRBJ2-3 | TRBV18 | TGTGCCAGCTCACCGAGCGGGGGGCACACAGATACGCAGTATTTT | CASSPSGGHTDTQYF
. | . | TRBJ1-1 | TRBV3-1/TRBV3-2 | TGTGCCAGCAGCCCCCTTTTTACGAACACTGAAGCTTTCTTT | CASSPLFTNTEAFF
. | . | TRBJ1-2 | TRBV4-1 | TGCGCCAGCAGCCAAGACTTGCCCGGGGCAGTGGTCTATGGCTACACCTTC | CASSQDLPGAVVYGYTF
. | . | TRBJ1-5 | TRBV2 | TGTGCCAGCAGCGTTACAGGGTTTAGCAATCAGCCCCAGCATTTT | CASSVTGFSNQPQHF
. | once | TRBJ2-7 | TRBV27 | TGTGCCAGCAGTTTGTCAGGGTTTTCCTACGAGCAGTACTTC | CASSLSGFSYEQYF
. | . | TRBJ2-2 | TRBV18 | TGTGCCAGCTCCGGGACTCTGAACACCGGGGAGCTGTTTTTT | CASSGTLNTGELFF
. | . | TRBJ1-2 | TRBV3-1/TRBV3-2 | TGTGCCAGCAGCCAAGCCCCCCGGACAGTCCTTAACTATGGCTACACCTTC | CASSQAPRTVLNYGYTF
. | . | TRBJ1-5 | TRBV6-1 | TGTGCCAGCAGTGACGCGGGGGGGGCGGGTCAGCCCCAGCATTTT | CASSDAGGAGQPQHF
. | . | TRBJ2-7 | TRBV6-5 | TGTGCCAGCAGTCGGCGGGTCCCGAGCTCCTACGAGCAGTACTTC | CASSRRVPSSYEQYF
TRBD1 | . | TRBJ1-2 | TRBV5-1 | TGCGCCAGCAGCTCCGTGACAGGGGGCTATGGCTACACCTTC | CASSSVTGGYGYTF
. | . | TRBJ2-2 | TRBV27 | TGTGCCAGCTCCCTCTCTAGACAGCTCACCGGGGAGCTGTTTTTT | CASSLSRQLTGELFF
. | . | TRBJ1-1 | TRBV5-1 | TGCGCCAGCAGCCTGAACACTGAAGCTTTCTTT | CASSLNTEAFF
. | . | TRBJ2-3 | TRBV18 | TGTGCCAGCTCACCAGTTGTAGTGGATACGCAGTATTTT | CASSPVVVDTQYF
. | . | TRBJ1-5 | TRBV6-5 | TGTGCCAGCACCATGGACCTCGGTTTGCCCCAGCATTTT | CASTMDLGLPQHF
. | . | TRBJ1-1 | TRBV5-1 | TGCGCCAGCAGCCCCCGACAATACACTGAAGCTTTCTTT | CASSPRQYTEAFF
. | . | TRBJ2-2 | TRBV6-5 | TGTGCCAGTCAGACCGGGGAGCTGTTTTTT | CASQTGELFF
. | . | TRBJ1-1 | TRBV5-1 | TGCGCCAGCAGCTTCGGTGGGGACACTGAAGCTTTCTTT | CASSFGGDTEAFF
. | . | TRBJ1-2 | TRBV7-9 | TGTGCCAGCAGCTCGGGTCACTTAGGCTACACCTTC | CASSSGHLGYTF
. | . | TRBJ1-5 | TRBV6-4 | TGTGCCAGCAGTGAAAAGTCAGGTCAGCCCCAGCATTTT | CASSEKSGQPQHF